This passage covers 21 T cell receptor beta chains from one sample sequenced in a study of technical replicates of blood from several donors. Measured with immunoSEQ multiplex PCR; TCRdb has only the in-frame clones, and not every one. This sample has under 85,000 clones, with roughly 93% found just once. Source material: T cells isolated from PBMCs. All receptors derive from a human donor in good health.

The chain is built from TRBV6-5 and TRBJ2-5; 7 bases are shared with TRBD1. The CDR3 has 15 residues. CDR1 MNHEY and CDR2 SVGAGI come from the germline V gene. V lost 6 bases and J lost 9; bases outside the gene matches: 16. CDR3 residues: CASSKSTGTVAAQYF. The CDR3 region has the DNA TGTGCCAGCAGCAAATCCACCGGGACAGTCGCGGCCCAGTACTTC.

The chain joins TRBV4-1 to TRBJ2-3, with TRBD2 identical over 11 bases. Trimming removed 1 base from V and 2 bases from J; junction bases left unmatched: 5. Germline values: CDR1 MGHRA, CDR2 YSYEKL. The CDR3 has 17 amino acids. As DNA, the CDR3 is TGCGCCAGCAGCCAAGGAATGGGACTAGCGGTCACAGATACGCAGTATTTT. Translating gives CASSQGMGLAVTDTQYF.

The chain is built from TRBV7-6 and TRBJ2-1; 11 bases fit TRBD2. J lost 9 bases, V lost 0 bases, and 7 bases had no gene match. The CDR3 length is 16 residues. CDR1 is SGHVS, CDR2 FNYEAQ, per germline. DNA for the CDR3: TGTGCCAGCAGCTTAGCTTCGGGACTAGCGGTTGCTGAGCAGTTCTTC. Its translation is CASSLASGLAVAEQFF. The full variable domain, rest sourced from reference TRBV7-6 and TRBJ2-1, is GAGVSQSPRYKVTKRGQDVALRCDPISGHVSLYWYRQALGQGPEFLTYFNYEAQQDKSGLPNDRFSAERPEGSISTLTIQRTEQRDSAMYRCASSLASGLAVAEQFFGPGTRLTVL.

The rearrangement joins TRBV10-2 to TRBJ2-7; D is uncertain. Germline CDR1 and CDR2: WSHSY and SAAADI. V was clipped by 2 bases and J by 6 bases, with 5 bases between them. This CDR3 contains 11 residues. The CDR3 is CASSEVAEQYF. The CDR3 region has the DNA TGCGCCAGCAGTGAGGTAGCCGAGCAGTACTTC.

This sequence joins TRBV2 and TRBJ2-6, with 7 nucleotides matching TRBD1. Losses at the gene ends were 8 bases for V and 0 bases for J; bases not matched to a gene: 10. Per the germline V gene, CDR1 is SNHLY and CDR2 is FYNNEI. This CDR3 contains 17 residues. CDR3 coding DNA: TGTGCCAGCGAACAGGGGCTTATTTACTCTGGGGCCAACGTCCTGACTTTC. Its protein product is CASEQGLIYSGANVLTF.

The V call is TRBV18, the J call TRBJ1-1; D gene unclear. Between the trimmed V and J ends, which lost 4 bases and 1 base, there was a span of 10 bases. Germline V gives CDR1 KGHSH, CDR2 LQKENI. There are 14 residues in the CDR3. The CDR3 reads CASSRSEGNTEAFF. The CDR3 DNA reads TGTGCCAGCTCACGGTCAGAGGGGAACACTGAAGCTTTCTTT.

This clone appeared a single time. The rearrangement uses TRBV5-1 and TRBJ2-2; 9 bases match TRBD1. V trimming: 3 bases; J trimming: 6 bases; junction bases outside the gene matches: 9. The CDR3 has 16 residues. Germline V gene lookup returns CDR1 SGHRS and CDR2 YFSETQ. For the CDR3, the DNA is TGCGCCAGCAGCTCTGAAGGGACAGGGTTAGCCGGGGAGCTGTTTTTT. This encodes CASSSEGTGLAGELFF.

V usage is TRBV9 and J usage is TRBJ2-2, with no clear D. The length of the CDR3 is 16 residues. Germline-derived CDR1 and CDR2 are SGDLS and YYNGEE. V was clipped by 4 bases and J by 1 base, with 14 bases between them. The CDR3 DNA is TGTGCCAGCAGCATCCAAACCGCACAGAACACCGGGGAGCTGTTTTTT. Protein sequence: CASSIQTAQNTGELFF.

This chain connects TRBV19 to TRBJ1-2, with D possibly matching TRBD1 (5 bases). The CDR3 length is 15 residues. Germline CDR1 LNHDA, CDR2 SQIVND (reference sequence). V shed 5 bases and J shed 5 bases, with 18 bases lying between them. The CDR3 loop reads CASSLPRGRPYGYTF. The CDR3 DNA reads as TGTGCCAGTAGTCTTCCCCGGGGGAGACCTTATGGCTACACCTTC.

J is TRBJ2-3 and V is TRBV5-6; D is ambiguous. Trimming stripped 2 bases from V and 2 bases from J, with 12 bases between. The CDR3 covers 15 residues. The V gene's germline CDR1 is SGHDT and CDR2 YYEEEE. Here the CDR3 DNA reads TGTGCCAGCAGCTTCGTCTACGAAGACACAGATACGCAGTATTTT. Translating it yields CASSFVYEDTDTQYF.

This CDR3 is CASSEEGKDEQFF. The CDR3 DNA sequence: TGTGCCAGCAGTGAAGAGGGAAAGGATGAGCAGTTCTTC. The chain carries TRBV6-4 and TRBJ2-1; D is perhaps TRBD2 (5 bases). CDR3 length: 13 residues. V was cut by 3 bases and J by 8 bases, with 11 bases left in between. Germline-derived CDR1 and CDR2 are MRHNA and SNTAGT.

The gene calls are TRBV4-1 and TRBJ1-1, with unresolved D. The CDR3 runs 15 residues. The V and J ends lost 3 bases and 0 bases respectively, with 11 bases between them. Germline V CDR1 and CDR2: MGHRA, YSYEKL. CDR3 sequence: CASSHPDTLNTEAFF. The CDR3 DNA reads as TGCGCCAGCAGCCACCCCGACACATTGAACACTGAAGCTTTCTTT.

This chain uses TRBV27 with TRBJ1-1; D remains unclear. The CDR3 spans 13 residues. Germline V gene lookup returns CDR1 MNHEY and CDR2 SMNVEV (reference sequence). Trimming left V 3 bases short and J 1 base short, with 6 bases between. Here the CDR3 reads CASSFAENTEAFF. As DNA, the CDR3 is TGTGCCAGCAGTTTCGCGGAGAACACTGAAGCTTTCTTT.

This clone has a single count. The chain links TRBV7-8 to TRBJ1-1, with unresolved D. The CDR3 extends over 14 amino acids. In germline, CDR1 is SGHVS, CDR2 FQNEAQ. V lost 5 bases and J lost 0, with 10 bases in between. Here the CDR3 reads CASSLGYMNTEAFF. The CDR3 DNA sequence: TGTGCCAGCAGCCTAGGATACATGAACACTGAAGCTTTCTTT. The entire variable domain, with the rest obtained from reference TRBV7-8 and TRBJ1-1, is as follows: GAGVSQSPRYKVAKRGQDVALRCDPISGHVSLFWYQQALGQGPEFLTYFQNEAQLDKSGLPSDRFFAERPEGSVSTLKIQRTQQEDSAVYLCASSLGYMNTEAFFGQGTRLTVV.

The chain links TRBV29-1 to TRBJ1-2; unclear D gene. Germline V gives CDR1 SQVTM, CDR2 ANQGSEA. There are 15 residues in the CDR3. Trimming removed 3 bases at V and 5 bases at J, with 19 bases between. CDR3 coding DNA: TGCAGCGTTGACCTCGGAGGGTCGTCAATTTATGGCTACACCTTC. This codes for CSVDLGGSSIYGYTF.

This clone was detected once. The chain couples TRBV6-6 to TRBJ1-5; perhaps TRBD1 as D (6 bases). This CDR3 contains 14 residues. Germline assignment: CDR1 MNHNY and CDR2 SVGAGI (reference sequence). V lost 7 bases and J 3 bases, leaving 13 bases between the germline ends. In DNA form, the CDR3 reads TGTGCCAGCAAGAGAACAGGGTCCAATCAGCCCCAGCATTTT. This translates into CASKRTGSNQPQHF.

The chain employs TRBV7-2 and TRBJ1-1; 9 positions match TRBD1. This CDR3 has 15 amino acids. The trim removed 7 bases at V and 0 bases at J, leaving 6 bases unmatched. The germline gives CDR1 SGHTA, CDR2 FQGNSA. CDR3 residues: CASTGTGSMNTEAFF. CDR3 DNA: TGTGCCAGCACCGGGACAGGGAGCATGAACACTGAAGCTTTCTTT.

CDR3 DNA: TGCGCCAGCAGGGTAGCGGGAACCTCCTACGAGCAGTACTTC. It codes for CASRVAGTSYEQYF. The rearrangement uses TRBV5-1 and TRBJ2-7; 8 nucleotides line up with TRBD2. This CDR3 region has 14 residues. The ends lost 5 bases at V and 0 bases at J; junction bases unmatched: 4. Germline values: CDR1 SGHRS, CDR2 YFSETQ.

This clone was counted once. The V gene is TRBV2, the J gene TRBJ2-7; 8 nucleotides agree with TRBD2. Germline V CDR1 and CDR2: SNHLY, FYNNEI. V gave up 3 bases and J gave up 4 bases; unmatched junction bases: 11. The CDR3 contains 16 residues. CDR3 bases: TGTGCCAGCAGTGAGAGGGGACTAGAAAATGTTTACGAGCAGTACTTC. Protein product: CASSERGLENVYEQYF.

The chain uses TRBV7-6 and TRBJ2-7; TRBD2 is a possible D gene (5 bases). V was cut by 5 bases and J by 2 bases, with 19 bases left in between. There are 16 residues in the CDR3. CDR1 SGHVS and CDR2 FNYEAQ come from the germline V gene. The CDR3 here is CASSILPDPGTYEQYF. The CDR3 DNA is TGTGCCAGCAGCATATTACCCGACCCGGGGACCTACGAGCAGTACTTC.

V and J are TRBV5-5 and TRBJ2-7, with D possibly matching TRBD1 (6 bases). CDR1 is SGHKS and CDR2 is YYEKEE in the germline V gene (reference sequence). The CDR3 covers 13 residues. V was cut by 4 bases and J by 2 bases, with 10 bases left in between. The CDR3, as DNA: TGTGCCAGCAGCGTGGACAGCACCTACGAGCAGTACTTC. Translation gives CASSVDSTYEQYF.